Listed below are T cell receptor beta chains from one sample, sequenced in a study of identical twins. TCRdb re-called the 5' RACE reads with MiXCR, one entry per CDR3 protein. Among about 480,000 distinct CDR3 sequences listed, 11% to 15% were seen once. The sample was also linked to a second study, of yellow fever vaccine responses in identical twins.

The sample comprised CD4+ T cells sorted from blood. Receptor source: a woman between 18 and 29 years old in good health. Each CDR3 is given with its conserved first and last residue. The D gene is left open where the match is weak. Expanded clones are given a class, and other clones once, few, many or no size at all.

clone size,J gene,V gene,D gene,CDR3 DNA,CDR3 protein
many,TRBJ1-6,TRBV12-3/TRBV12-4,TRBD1,TGTGCCAGCAGTTCCAGACAGGGCGGATCCTATAATTCACCCCTCCACTTT,CASSSRQGGSYNSPLHF
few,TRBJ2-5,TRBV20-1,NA,TGCAGTGCTAGCGATCCCCTCTCTGAGACCCAGTACTTC,CSASDPLSETQYF
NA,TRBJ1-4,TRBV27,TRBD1,TGTGCCAGCAGTTCAGGGGGCATTGGGGAAAACCTGTTTTTT,CASSSGGIGENLFF
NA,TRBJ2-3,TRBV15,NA,TGTGCCACCAGCAGAGTCCCACCAGGCACAGATACGCAGTATTTT,CATSRVPPGTDTQYF
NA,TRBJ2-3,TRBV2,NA,TGTGCCAGCAGGGCGTGGGGAGATACGCAGTATTTT,CASRAWGDTQYF
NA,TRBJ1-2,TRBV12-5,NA,TGTGCTAGTGGTTTGGACAGCTATGGCTACACCTTC,CASGLDSYGYTF
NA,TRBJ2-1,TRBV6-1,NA,TGTGCCAGCAGCCTCCCGGGCGACAATGAGCAGTTCTTC,CASSLPGDNEQFF
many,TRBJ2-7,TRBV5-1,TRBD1,TGCGCCAGCAGCCTAGGACAGGGACAGGGCCAAGAGCAGTACTTC,CASSLGQGQGQEQYF
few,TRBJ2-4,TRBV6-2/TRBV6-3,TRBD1,TGTGCCAGCAGTCGGCGGACAGGGGGCGACATTCAGTACTTC,CASSRRTGGDIQYF
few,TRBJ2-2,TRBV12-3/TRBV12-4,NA,TGTGCCAGCAGCCGCGGGGCCTTGGGCACCGGGGAGCTGTTTTTT,CASSRGALGTGELFF
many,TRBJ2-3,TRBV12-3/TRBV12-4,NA,TGTGCCAGCAGTTTGAGTCCCGGGCGTACGCAGTATTTT,CASSLSPGRTQYF
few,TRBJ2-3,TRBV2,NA,TGTGCCAGCGGGAAGAGGGAAGGCGCAGATACGCAGTATTTT,CASGKREGADTQYF
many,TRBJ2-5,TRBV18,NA,TGTGCCAGCTCACCACTTCAGGGGCAAGAGACCCAGTACTTC,CASSPLQGQETQYF
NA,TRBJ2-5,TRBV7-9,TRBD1,TGTGCCAGCAGCACCCGGACAGGGGGTCGAGAGACCCAGTACTTC,CASSTRTGGRETQYF
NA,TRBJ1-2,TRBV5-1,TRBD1,TGCGCCAGCAGCCCACAGGGGGACTATGGCTACACCTTC,CASSPQGDYGYTF
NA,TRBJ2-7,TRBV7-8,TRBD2,TGTGCCAGCAGCCCCCTTAGGGAGGGCGAGCAGTACTTC,CASSPLREGEQYF
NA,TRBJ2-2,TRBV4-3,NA,TGCGCCAGCAGCCAAGATGGGTTAGGGTCGAGGGAGCTGTTTTTT,CASSQDGLGSRELFF
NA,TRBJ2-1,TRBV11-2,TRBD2,TGTGCCAGCAGCTTGTCTACGGGAGGGCCGGGGTCCTACAATGAGCAGTTCTTC,CASSLSTGGPGSYNEQFF
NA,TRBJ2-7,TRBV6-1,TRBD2,TGTGCCAGCTCAAACGGGAGGACCAACTCCTACGAGCAGTACTTC,CASSNGRTNSYEQYF
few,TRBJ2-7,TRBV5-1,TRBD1,TGCGCCAGCAGCTTGGGGCTTGACAGGGTCCGAGATTTTAACTACGAGCAGTACTTC,CASSLGLDRVRDFNYEQYF
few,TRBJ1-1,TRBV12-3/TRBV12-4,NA,TGTGCCAGCACCCAGTCCGGGGGGGGCGGCTTTAGGGCTTTCTTT,CASTQSGGGGFRAFF
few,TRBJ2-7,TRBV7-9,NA,TGTGCCAGCAGCTTAACCGGGAGCTGGGACGAGCAGTACTTC,CASSLTGSWDEQYF
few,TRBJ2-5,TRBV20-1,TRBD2,TGCAGTGCTAGAGAGGGGGGACTAGCTCAAGAGACCCAGTACTTC,CSAREGGLAQETQYF
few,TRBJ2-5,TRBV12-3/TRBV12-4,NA,TGTGCCAGCAGTTTAGACCGGGGGCCCCAAGAGACCCAGTACTTC,CASSLDRGPQETQYF
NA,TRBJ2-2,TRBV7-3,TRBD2,TGTGCCAGCAGCTTAACTCCGACTAGCGGGGGGAACACCGGGGAGCTGTTTTTT,CASSLTPTSGGNTGELFF
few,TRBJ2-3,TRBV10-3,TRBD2,TGTGCCATCACCCCGACTAGCGGGAGGGCCGGGTCAGATACGCAGTATTTT,CAITPTSGRAGSDTQYF
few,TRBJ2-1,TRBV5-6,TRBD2,TGTGCCAGCAGCTTGGTGCGGGGGAGCTCCTACAATGAGCAGTTCTTC,CASSLVRGSSYNEQFF
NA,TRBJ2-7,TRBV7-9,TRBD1,TGTGCCAGCAGCTCGGGACAGGGAGCACGGGAGCAGTACTTC,CASSSGQGAREQYF
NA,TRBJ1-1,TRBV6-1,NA,TGTGCCAGCAGCCCCACGGGTGCCAGGGAAGCTTTCTTT,CASSPTGAREAFF
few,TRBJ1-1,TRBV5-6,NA,TGTGCCAGCAACCCTGCGGGTGCCACTGAAGCTTTCTTT,CASNPAGATEAFF
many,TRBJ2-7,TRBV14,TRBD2,TGTGCCAGCAGCCAACCGGGACTAGCGGGAGGCCACGAGCAGTACTTC,CASSQPGLAGGHEQYF
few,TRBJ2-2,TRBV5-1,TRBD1,TGCGCCAGCAGCCCGGACAGGGGAACCGGGGAGCTGTTTTTT,CASSPDRGTGELFF
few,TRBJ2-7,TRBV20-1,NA,TGCAGTGCTGTGGGAATTATACCCTACGAGCAGTACTTC,CSAVGIIPYEQYF
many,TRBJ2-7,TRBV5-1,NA,TGCGCCAGCAGCTCGAACAGGGACCACCCCTACGAGCAGTACTTC,CASSSNRDHPYEQYF
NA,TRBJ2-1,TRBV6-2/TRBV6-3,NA,TGTGCCAGCAGTCAAACCGGGACGAAATACAATGAGCAGTTCTTC,CASSQTGTKYNEQFF
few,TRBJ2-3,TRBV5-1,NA,TGCGCCAGCAGTAATCCGGGGACAGATACGCAGTATTTT,CASSNPGTDTQYF
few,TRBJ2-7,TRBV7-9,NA,TGTGCCAGCAGCTCTAGTCTGCGCGACGAGCAGTACTTC,CASSSSLRDEQYF
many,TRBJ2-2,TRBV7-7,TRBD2,TGTGCTAGCAGCCCAAGGACTAGCGGGGGAATAAACACCGGGGAGCTGTTTTTT,CASSPRTSGGINTGELFF
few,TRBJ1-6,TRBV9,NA,TGTGCCAGCAGCGGCGAGGAGGGTTATAATTCACCCCTCCACTTT,CASSGEEGYNSPLHF
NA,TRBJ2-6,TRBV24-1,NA,TGTGCCACCAGTGCGACTGGAGGGTATGGGGCCAACGTCCTGACTTTC,CATSATGGYGANVLTF
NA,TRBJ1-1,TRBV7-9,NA,TGTGCCAGCAGCTTAGAATCTAAGAACACTGAAGCTTTCTTT,CASSLESKNTEAFF
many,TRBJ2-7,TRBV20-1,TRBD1,TGCAGTGCCACCGGACAGGAAGGCTCCTACGAGCAGTACTTC,CSATGQEGSYEQYF
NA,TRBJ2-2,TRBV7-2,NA,TGTGCCAGCGCGATAGGGATATACACCGGGGAGCTGTTTTTT,CASAIGIYTGELFF
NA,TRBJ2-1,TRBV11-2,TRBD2,TGTGCCAGCAGCCCTAGAGCGGGAGCCATCTACAATGAGCAGTTCTTC,CASSPRAGAIYNEQFF
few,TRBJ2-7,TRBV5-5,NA,TGTGCCAGCAGCTGGGACTCCTACGAGCAGTACTTC,CASSWDSYEQYF
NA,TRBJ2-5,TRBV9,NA,TGTGCCAGCAGCGTAGGGGGTGGGGGAAACTGGGCGGAGACCCAGTACTTC,CASSVGGGGNWAETQYF
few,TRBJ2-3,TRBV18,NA,TGTGCCAGCTCCCTCCAAAGATCGGGGCCCACAGATACGCAGTATTTT,CASSLQRSGPTDTQYF
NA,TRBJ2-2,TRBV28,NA,TGTGCCAGCAGATATCAGGGGGGAGACTACACCGGGGAGCTGTTTTTT,CASRYQGGDYTGELFF
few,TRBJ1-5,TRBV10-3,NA,TGTGCCATCAGTGGGGATCAGGCGTATAGCAATCAGCCCCAGCATTTT,CAISGDQAYSNQPQHF
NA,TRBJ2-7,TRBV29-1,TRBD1,TGCAGCGTGGGACAGGGCGCGCCCTACGAGCAGTACTTC,CSVGQGAPYEQYF
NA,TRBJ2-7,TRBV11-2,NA,TGTGCCAGCAGCTTAGATCCCAGGATGCACGAGCAGTACTTC,CASSLDPRMHEQYF
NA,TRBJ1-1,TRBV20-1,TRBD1,TGCAGTGCGCCCTTCCCCGGGACAGGGAACACTGAAGCTTTCTTT,CSAPFPGTGNTEAFF